This T cell receptor (beta chain) was documented in a study of blood T cell repertoires in COVID-19. Study-level background: Acute and convalescent COVID-19 specimens originated in the United States, Italy and Spain. Nucleic acid was either cDNA or gDNA, and it came from T cells, B-cell-depleted T cells, or PBMCs.

V gave up 1 base and J gave up 4 bases, with 10 bases separating them. CDR3 length: 15 residues. Germline loops: CDR1 LGHNA, CDR2 YSLEER. Original handling: Researchers report that nucleated cell counts were estimated from reference gene primer amplification. Clones were read by immunoSEQ multiplex PCR, and TCRdb kept only the in-frame ones, dropping some. That table gives V, J and clone size, and the DNA gave D and trimming. The data contain roughly 250,000 clones, around 89% of them singletons. In Cohort 3, a recovered donor had either two negative PCRs, clearance, or symptom resolution. Sequenced material: PBMCs or T cells enriched from blood (not recorded which). The receptor was derived from a woman in her forties or fifties who had recovered from COVID-19. The chain recombines TRBV4-3 with TRBJ1-4; D possibly corresponds to TRBD1 (5 bases). The CDR3 loop reads CASSQGTGVNEKLFF. In DNA, the CDR3 is TGCGCCAGCAGCCAAGGAACGGGGGTTAATGAAAAACTGTTTTTT.